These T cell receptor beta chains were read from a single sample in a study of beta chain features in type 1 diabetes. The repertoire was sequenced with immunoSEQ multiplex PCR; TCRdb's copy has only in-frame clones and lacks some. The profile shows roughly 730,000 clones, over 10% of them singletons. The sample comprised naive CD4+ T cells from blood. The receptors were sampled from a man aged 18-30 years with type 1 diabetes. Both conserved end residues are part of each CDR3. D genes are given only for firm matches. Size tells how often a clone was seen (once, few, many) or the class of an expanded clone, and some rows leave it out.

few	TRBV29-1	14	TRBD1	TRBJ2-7	CSAGWRTGVAEQYF	TGCAGCGCTGGGTGGAGGACAGGGGTGGCCGAGCAGTACTTC
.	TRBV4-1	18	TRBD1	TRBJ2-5	CASSHSVLRDRAGETQYF	TGCGCCAGCAGCCACAGCGTACTCCGGGACAGGGCCGGGGAGACCCAGTACTTC
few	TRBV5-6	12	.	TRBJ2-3	CASSLLEDTQYF	TGTGCCAGCAGCTTGTTGGAGGATACGCAGTATTTT
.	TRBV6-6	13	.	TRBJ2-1	CASSHSGLKREVF	TGTGCCAGCAGTCATTCGGGACTCAAAAGGGAGGTCTTC
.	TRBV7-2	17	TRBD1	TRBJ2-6	CASSPGTGTSGANVLTF	TGTGCCAGCAGCCCCGGGACAGGGACCTCTGGGGCCAACGTCCTGACTTTC
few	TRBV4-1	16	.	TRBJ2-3	CASSQPWGGATDTQYF	TGCGCCAGCAGCCAACCTTGGGGGGGGGCGACAGATACGCAGTATTTT
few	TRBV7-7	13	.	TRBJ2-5	CASTDSLGETQYF	TGTGCTAGCACCGACAGCCTCGGAGAGACCCAGTACTTC
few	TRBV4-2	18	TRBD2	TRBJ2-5	CASSQDTSGGLRGETQYF	TGTGCCAGCAGCCAAGATACTAGCGGGGGGCTGAGAGGAGAGACCCAGTACTTC
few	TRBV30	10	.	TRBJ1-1	CAWWSGHTFF	TGTGCCTGGTGGTCTGGCCACACTTTCTTT
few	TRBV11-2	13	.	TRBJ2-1	CASSLDSYNEQFF	TGTGCCAGCAGCTTAGACTCCTACAATGAGCAGTTCTTC
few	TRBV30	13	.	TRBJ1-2	CAWTTTDLYGYTF	TGTGCCTGGACCACAACGGATCTCTATGGCTACACCTTC
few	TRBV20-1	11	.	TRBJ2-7	CSARESYEQYF	TGCAGTGCTAGAGAATCCTACGAGCAGTACTTC
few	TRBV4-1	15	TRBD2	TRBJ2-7	CASSQGLAGPYEQYF	TGCGCCAGCAGCCAAGGACTAGCGGGGCCCTACGAGCAGTACTTC